One sample yielded the 5 T cell receptor beta chains listed below, sequenced in a study of naive and memory T cell subsets. The library had UMIs added by 3' ligation of an oligonucleotide to TCR cDNA. Four PCR rounds used nested alpha and beta constant region primers plus the SP2 primer. TCRdb re-called the 5' RACE reads with MiXCR, one entry per CDR3 protein. This sample carries approximately 30,000 distinct CDR3 sequences, roughly 17% of them seen once, and the ten largest clones take roughly 2.6%. All receptors come from a female donor in good health.

V and J are TRBV7-2 and TRBJ2-1, with D maybe TRBD2 (6 bases). CDR1 and CDR2 from the germline V gene are SGHTA and FQGNSA. The V and J ends lost 5 bases and 2 bases respectively, with 13 bases between them. CDR3 length: 15 residues. CDR3 protein: CASSVNSGPYNEQFF. In nucleotides, the CDR3 is TGTGCCAGCAGCGTGAATAGCGGCCCCTACAATGAGCAGTTCTTC.

Many counts were recorded for this clonotype. The chain recombines TRBV6-4 with TRBJ2-6; the D is unclear. The CDR3 runs to 13 residues. Germline-derived CDR1 and CDR2 are MRHNA and SNTAGT. Trimming removed 4 bases from V and 1 base from J, with 2 bases in between. Written as DNA, the CDR3 is TGTGCCAGCAGTGGGTCTGGGGCCAACGTCCTGACTTTC. It is translated as CASSGSGANVLTF.

This clonotype was recorded many times. The gene calls are TRBV29-1 and TRBJ2-7, with D perhaps matching TRBD1 (6 bases). CDR1 and CDR2 (germline): SQVTM, ANQGSEA. The V gene lost 3 bases and the J gene lost 6 bases, with 12 bases spanning the gap. The CDR3 has 12 residues. The CDR3 here is CSVDRGRSEQYF. The CDR3 nucleotides read TGCAGCGTTGACAGGGGTCGATCCGAGCAGTACTTC.

This clonotype was seen a few times. The chain uses TRBV5-1 and TRBJ2-7, with unresolved D. V was cut by 1 base and J by 7 bases, with 12 bases left in between. The CDR3 length is 13 residues. Per the germline V gene, CDR1 is SGHRS and CDR2 is YFSETQ. CDR3 protein: CASSLYTGREQYF. In DNA, the CDR3 is TGCGCCAGCAGCTTGTACACTGGTCGGGAGCAGTACTTC. Full variable domain (rest looked up from reference TRBV5-1 and TRBJ2-7): KAGVTQTPRYLIKTRGQQVTLSCSPISGHRSVSWYQQTPGQGLQFLFEYFSETQRNKGNFPGRFSGRQFSNSRSEMNVSTLELGDSALYLCASSLYTGREQYFGPGTRLTVT.

V usage is TRBV6-2 or TRBV6-3 and J usage is TRBJ2-3; D is perhaps TRBD1 (5 bases). The CDR3 has 15 amino acids. Trimming pared 5 bases from V and 1 base from J, leaving 13 bases between. Germline CDR1 is MNHEY and CDR2 is SVGEGT. CDR3 nucleotide sequence: TGTGCCAGCAGTGGTGTAGGGGTCGGCACAGATACGCAGTATTTT. This codes for CASSGVGVGTDTQYF.